The 14 T cell receptor beta chains reported below all come from one sample, sequenced in a study of control samples from healthy donors and cancer patients. Assay: immunoSEQ multiplex PCR; the TCRdb copy retains only in-frame clones and omits some. This repertoire shows tens of thousands of clones, less than 95% found once; its top ten account for 4%. The sequenced material came from blood. All receptors derive from a young man in good health.

As for this clone: At the DNA level, this CDR3 is encoded by other sequences in the same sample as well. The chain couples TRBV6-4 to TRBJ1-1; weak D call: TRBD1 (5 bases). The CDR3 covers 15 residues. Germline assignment: CDR1 MRHNA and CDR2 SNTAGT. V was cut by 0 bases and J by 1 base, with 9 bases left in between. CDR3 amino acids: CASSDSTGGNTEAFF. The CDR3 coding sequence is TGTGCCAGCAGTGACTCCACAGGAGGGAACACTGAAGCTTTCTTT.

Concerning this clone itself: This CDR3 is also generated by other DNA sequences in the sample. The gene calls are TRBV28 and TRBJ1-2; no clear D gene. The V end was cut by 5 bases, the J end by 3 bases, with 4 bases between. Germline loops: CDR1 MDHEN, CDR2 SYDVKM. The CDR3 is 11 amino acids. CDR3 DNA sequence: TGTGCCAGCAGTAGGGACTATGGCTACACCTTC. It is translated as CASSRDYGYTF.

The chain carries TRBV27 and TRBJ2-7; D is possibly TRBD2 (7 bases). The CDR3 is made up of 13 amino acids. Germline V gene data show CDR1 as MNHEY and CDR2 as SMNVEV (reference sequence). With 3 bases removed from V and 6 bases from J, the gap between germline ends came to 12 bases. The CDR3 coding sequence is TGTGCCAGCAGTTTGGCGGGGGCTAGCGAGCAGTACTTC. Protein: CASSLAGASEQYF.

This clone was detected once. The chain is built from TRBV6-5 and TRBJ1-2, with D possibly TRBD1 on 6 matching bases. The CDR3 contains 16 residues. Germline assignment: CDR1 MNHEY and CDR2 SVGAGI. Trimming removed 2 bases at V and 4 bases at J, with 17 bases between. CDR3 amino acids: CASSYPQAGDGYGYTF. In nucleotides, the CDR3 is TGTGCCAGCAGTTACCCCCAGGCAGGGGATGGCTATGGCTACACCTTC.

CDR3: CASSLYLLAGGPNEQFF. The CDR3 nucleotides are TGTGCCAGCAGTTTATACCTACTAGCGGGGGGGCCGAATGAGCAGTTCTTC. The rearrangement links TRBV27 to TRBJ2-1, with 13 bases aligning to TRBD2. This CDR3 spans 17 amino acids. Germline V lookup: CDR1 MNHEY, CDR2 SMNVEV (reference sequence). Trimming cost V 1 base and J 7 bases; bases outside gene matches: 7.

V usage is TRBV18 and J usage is TRBJ2-1, with D possibly TRBD1 on 5 matching bases. The V gene's germline CDR1 is KGHSH and CDR2 LQKENI. V shed 0 bases and J shed 6 bases, with 9 bases lying between them. This CDR3 has 14 amino acids. For the CDR3, the DNA is TGTGCCAGCTCACCACCCGCACAGGTCAATGAGCAGTTCTTC. This gives the protein CASSPPAQVNEQFF.

The chain recombines TRBV7-9 with TRBJ2-3; no reliable D call. This CDR3 is built from 15 residues. Germline CDR1 and CDR2: SEHNR and FQNEAQ (reference sequence). V was pared by 4 bases and J by 7 bases, with 18 bases between. This chain's CDR3 is CASSSIRPVGNTQYF. The CDR3 region has the DNA TGTGCCAGCAGCTCAATCCGGCCAGTAGGAAATACGCAGTATTTT.

The V gene is TRBV4-3, the J gene TRBJ2-1; 8 nucleotides line up with TRBD1. J was trimmed by 1 base and V by 3 bases; bases with no gene match: 5. The germline CDR1 and CDR2 sequences are LGHNA and YSLEER. The CDR3 is made up of 16 amino acids. CDR3 sequence reads: CASSQDRAWSYNEQFF. Written as DNA, the CDR3 is TGCGCCAGCAGCCAGGACAGGGCCTGGTCCTACAATGAGCAGTTCTTC.

The table lists this clone with a few counts. The V gene is TRBV4-1, the J gene TRBJ2-5, with D possibly matching TRBD1 (6 bases). With 3 bases removed from V and 1 base from J, the gap between germline ends came to 9 bases. The CDR3 is 14 residues long. The germline V gene has CDR1 MGHRA and CDR2 YSYEKL. In DNA form, the CDR3 reads TGCGCCAGCAGCCACGGGACATTCCAAGAGACCCAGTACTTC. Its translation is CASSHGTFQETQYF.

The chain employs TRBV10-3 and TRBJ2-2; the D call may be TRBD1 or TRBD2 (5 bases each). Trimming took off 6 bases at V and 8 bases at J, with 19 bases between the two ends. The germline V gene has CDR1 ENHRY and CDR2 SYGVKD. The CDR3 covers 15 residues. CDR3 in DNA: TGTGCCATCAGAGGGGAGACGGGCTTCTCGGGGGAGCTGTTTTTT. It codes for CAIRGETGFSGELFF.

The chain employs TRBV4-1 and TRBJ1-6, with D possibly TRBD1 on 6 matching bases. Germline lookup yields CDR1 MGHRA and CDR2 YSYEKL. The CDR3 is made up of 14 amino acids. V was clipped by 4 bases and J by 5 bases, with 9 bases between them. CDR3 loop: CASSLWTDNSPLHF. The CDR3 region has the DNA TGCGCCAGCAGCCTGTGGACAGATAATTCACCCCTCCACTTT.

This rearrangement joins TRBV24-1 to TRBJ2-2; 9 bases fit TRBD1. Germline V gene data show CDR1 as KGHDR and CDR2 as SFDVKD. With V trimmed by 7 bases and J by 6 bases, 5 bases remained unmatched. This CDR3 has 14 residues. CDR3 coding DNA: TGTGCCACCAGCGGGACAGGGCGGGCCGGGGAGCTGTTTTTT. It encodes CATSGTGRAGELFF.

The chain carries TRBV7-8 and TRBJ2-7; D possibly matches TRBD1 or TRBD2 (5 bases each). The CDR3 is made up of 16 amino acids. V was clipped by 2 bases and J by 0 bases, with 14 bases between them. Germline loops: CDR1 SGHVS, CDR2 FQNEAQ. CDR3 in DNA: TGTGCCAGCAGCTTAATACGGGGACCAAGCTCCTACGAGCAGTACTTC. Translation: CASSLIRGPSSYEQYF.

The chain carries TRBV7-2 and TRBJ1-1; no reliable D call. CDR1 and CDR2 from the germline V gene are SGHTA and FQGNSA. This CDR3 is 14 amino acids long. The germline V and J ends were trimmed by 2 bases and 5 bases, with 12 bases remaining between them. The DNA of the CDR3 is TGTGCCAGCAGCTTAACTCAGAGAGGGACTGAAGCTTTCTTT. Its protein product is CASSLTQRGTEAFF.